This T cell receptor (beta chain) was captured in a study of low-dose radiotherapy and immunotherapy resistance in tumors. The time point here: before trial treatment. Donors were dosed with nivolumab and ipilimumab; they also received aspirin, low-dose cyclophosphamide and low-dose radiotherapy. Patients who could take part had advanced solid tumors with no tumor-infiltrating lymphocytes. Covering alpha and beta chains, TRAV- and TRBV-specific primers were used for the first-strand cDNA. Both a constant-region primer and a V-primer adapter served to amplify TCRs across about 20 PCR cycles. TCRdb re-analysed the reads in MiXCR, keeping a single row per CDR3 protein. The table has fewer than 95,000 distinct CDR3 sequences, more than 7.5% seen once. This clonotype has a count of ten or more. Per the germline V gene, CDR1 is MNHEY and CDR2 is SVGAGI. V dropped 5 bases and J dropped 2 bases, with 11 bases sitting between them. The CDR3 sequence is 14 residues long.

Sequencing was performed on PBMCs, taken before treatment. The V call is TRBV6-5, the J call TRBJ2-3; D unresolved. This TCR derives from a male donor with prostate cancer. The CDR3 is CASSSRGYTDTQYF. The CDR3 DNA sequence: TGTGCCAGCAGTAGTCGAGGCTACACAGATACGCAGTATTTT.